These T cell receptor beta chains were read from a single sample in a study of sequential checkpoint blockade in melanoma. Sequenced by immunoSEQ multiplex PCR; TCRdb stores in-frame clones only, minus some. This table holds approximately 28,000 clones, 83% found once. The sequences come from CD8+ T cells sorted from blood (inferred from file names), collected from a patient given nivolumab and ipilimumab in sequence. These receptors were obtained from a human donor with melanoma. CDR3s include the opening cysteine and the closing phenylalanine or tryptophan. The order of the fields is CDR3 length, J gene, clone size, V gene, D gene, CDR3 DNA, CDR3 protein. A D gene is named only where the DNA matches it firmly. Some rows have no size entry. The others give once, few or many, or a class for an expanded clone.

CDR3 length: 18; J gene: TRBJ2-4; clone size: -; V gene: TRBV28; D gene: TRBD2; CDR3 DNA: TGTGCCAGCACCCGGAGGGCGGGAGGGCCAGCAGCCAAAAACATTCAGTACTTC; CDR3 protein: CASTRRAGGPAAKNIQYF
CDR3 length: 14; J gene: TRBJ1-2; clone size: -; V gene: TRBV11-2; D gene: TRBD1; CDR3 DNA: TGTGCCAGCAGCTCGTCCCGGACAGGGGATGGCTACACCTTC; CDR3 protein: CASSSSRTGDGYTF
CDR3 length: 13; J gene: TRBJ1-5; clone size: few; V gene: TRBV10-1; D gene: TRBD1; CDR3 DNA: TGCGCCAGCATAACAGGGGACAATCAGCCCCAGCATTTT; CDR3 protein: CASITGDNQPQHF
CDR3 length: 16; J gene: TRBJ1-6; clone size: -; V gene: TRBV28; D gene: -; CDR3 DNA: TGTGCCAGCAGTCGCGACCTTACTACTTATAATTCACCCCTCCACTTT; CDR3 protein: CASSRDLTTYNSPLHF
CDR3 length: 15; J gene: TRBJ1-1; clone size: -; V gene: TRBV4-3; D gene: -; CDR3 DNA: TGCGCCAGCAGCCATAGGGAGGGGGTGAACACTGAAGCTTTCTTT; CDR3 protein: CASSHREGVNTEAFF
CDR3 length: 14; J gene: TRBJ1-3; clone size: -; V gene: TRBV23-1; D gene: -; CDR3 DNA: TGCGCCAGCACTTCATTAGAATCTGGAAACACCATATATTTT; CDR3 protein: CASTSLESGNTIYF
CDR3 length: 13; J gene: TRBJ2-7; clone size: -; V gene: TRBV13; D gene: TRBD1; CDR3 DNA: TGTGCCAGCAGCCTTAGGGACAGCTACGAGCAGTACTTC; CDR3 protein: CASSLRDSYEQYF
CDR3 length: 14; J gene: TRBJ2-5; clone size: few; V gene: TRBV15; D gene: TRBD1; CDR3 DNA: TGTGCCACCTCACTTGACAGGGGGCAAGAGACCCAGTACTTC; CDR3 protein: CATSLDRGQETQYF
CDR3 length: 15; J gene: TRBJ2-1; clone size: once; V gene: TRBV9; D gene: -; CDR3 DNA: TGTGCCAGCAGCACCGCACTAGTAGAAGGCGATGAGCAGTTCTTC; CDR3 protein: CASSTALVEGDEQFF
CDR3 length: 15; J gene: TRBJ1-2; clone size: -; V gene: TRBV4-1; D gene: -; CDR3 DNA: TGCGCCAGCAGCCAAGACTCTCGACAGATGTATGGCTACACCTTC; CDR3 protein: CASSQDSRQMYGYTF
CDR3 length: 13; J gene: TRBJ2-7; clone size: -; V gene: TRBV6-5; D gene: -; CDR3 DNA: TGTGCCAGCAGTTACTCGAGCCTCTACGAGCAGTACTTC; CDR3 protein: CASSYSSLYEQYF
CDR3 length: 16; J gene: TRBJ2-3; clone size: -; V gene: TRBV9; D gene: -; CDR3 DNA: TGTGCCAGCAGCGGTTGGGGGGGGCAGGACACAGATACGCAGTATTTT; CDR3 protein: CASSGWGGQDTDTQYF
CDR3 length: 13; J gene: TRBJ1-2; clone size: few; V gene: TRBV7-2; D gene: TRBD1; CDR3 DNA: TGTGCCAGCAGCCGGGGACAGATCTATGGCTACACCTTC; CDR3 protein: CASSRGQIYGYTF